This entry concerns a single TCR beta chain. The target antigen is unknown. The isolated RNA, all of it, was reverse transcribed, so expressed TCRB transcripts were what got sequenced. Assay used: immunoSEQ multiplex PCR; TCRdb lists only in-frame clones, some missing. The table has around 240,000 clones, around 65% seen once. Staining for CD45RO/CCR7/CD25/CD127/CD95/CD27 allowed sorting of CD4+ naive, central memory, regulatory and stem cell-like memory cells. All sorted populations exceeded 95% purity. The germline V gene encodes CDR1 SEHNR and CDR2 FQNEAQ (reference sequence). The CDR3 has 16 amino acids. Unmatched junction bases numbered 9, after V lost 5 bases and J lost 1 base. The record originates from a study of beta chain features in type 1 diabetes. General study points: The study left unresolved whether HLA type influences TCRB rearrangement.

This TCR came from a man under 40 in good health. This chain connects TRBV7-9 to TRBJ2-3; 7 positions match TRBD2. Sequencing was carried out using naive CD4+ T cells from blood. CDR3 DNA sequence: TGTGCCAGCAGCCCCCGGGGGGTACAGGGCACAGATACGCAGTATTTT. It yields the protein CASSPRGVQGTDTQYF. Full variable domain (remainder filled in from reference TRBV7-9 and TRBJ2-3): DTGVSQNPRHKITKRGQNVTFRCDPISEHNRLYWYRQTLGQGPEFLTYFQNEAQLEKSRLLSDRFSAERPKGSFSTLEIQRTEQGDSAMYLCASSPRGVQGTDTQYFGPGTRLTVL.